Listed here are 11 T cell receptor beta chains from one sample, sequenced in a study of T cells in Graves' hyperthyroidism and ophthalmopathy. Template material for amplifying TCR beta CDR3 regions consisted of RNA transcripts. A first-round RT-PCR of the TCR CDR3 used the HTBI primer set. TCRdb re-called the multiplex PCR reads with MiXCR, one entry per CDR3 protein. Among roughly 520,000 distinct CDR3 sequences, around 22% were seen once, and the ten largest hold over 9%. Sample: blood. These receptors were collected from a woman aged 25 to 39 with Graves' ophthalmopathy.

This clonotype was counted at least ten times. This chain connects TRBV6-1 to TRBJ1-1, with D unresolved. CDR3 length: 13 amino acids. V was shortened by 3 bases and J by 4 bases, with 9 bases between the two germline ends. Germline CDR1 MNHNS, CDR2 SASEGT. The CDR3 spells CASSDEGATEAFF. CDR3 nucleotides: TGTGCCAGCAGTGACGAAGGCGCCACTGAAGCTTTCTTT.

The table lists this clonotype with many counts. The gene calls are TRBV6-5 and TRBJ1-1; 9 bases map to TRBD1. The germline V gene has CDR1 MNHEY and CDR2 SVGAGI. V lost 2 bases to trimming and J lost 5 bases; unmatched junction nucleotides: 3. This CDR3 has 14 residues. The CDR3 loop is CASSYDRGWTEAFF. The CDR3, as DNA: TGTGCCAGCAGTTACGACAGGGGGTGGACTGAAGCTTTCTTT.

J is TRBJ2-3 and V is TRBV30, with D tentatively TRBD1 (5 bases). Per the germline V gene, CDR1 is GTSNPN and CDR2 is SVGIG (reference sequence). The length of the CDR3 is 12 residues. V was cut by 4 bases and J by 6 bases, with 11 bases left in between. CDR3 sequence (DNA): TGTGCCTGGAAGTCAGGGTACGATACGCAGTATTTT. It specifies CAWKSGYDTQYF.

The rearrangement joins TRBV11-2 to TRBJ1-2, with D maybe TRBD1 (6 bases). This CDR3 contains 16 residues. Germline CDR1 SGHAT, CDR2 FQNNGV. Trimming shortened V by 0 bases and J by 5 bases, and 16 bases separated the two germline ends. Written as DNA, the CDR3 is TGTGCCAGCAGCTTAGATACGGGACATGGGGGATATGGCTACACCTTC. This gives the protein CASSLDTGHGGYGYTF.

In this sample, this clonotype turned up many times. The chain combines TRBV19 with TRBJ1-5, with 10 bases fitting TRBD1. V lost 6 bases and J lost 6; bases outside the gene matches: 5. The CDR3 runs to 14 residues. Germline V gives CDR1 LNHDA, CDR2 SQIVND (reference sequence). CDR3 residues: CASSLRDRGQPQHF. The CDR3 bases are TGTGCCAGTAGCCTCCGGGACAGGGGTCAGCCCCAGCATTTT.

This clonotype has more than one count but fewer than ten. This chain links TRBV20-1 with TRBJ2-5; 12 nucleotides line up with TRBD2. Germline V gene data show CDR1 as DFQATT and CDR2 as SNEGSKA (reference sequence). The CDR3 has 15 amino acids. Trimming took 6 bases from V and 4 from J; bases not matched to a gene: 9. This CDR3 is CSAQGTSGRLETQYF. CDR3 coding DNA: TGCAGTGCGCAAGGCACTAGCGGGAGGCTAGAGACCCAGTACTTC.

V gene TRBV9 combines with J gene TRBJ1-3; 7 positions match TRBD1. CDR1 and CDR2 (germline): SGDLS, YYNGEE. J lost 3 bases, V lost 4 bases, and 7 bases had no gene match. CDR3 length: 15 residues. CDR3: CASSQGEVDGNTIYF. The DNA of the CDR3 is TGTGCCAGCAGCCAGGGGGAGGTTGATGGAAACACCATATATTTT.

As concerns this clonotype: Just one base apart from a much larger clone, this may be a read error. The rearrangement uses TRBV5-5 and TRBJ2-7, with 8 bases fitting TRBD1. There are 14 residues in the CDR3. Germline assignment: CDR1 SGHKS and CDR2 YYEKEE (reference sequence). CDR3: CAISAQGAGSEQYF. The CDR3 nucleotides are TGTGCCATCAGCGCTCAGGGGGCAGGTAGTGAGCAGTACTTC.

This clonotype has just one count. CDR3 sequence (DNA): TGTGCCAGCAGTTACGGTGACTCGAACACTGAAGCTTTCTTT. Its protein is CASSYGDSNTEAFF. This chain links TRBV6-5 with TRBJ1-1; D is undetermined. The length of the CDR3 is 14 residues. V lost 2 bases, J lost 1 base, and 8 bases lay in between. The V gene's germline CDR1 is MNHEY and CDR2 SVGAGI.

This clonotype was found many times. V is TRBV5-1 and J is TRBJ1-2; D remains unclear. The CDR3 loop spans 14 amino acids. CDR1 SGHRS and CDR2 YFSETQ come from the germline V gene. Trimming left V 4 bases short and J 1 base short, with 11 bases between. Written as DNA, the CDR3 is TGCGCCAGCAGCAATTCGGGAAGTAACTATGGCTACACCTTC. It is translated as CASSNSGSNYGYTF.

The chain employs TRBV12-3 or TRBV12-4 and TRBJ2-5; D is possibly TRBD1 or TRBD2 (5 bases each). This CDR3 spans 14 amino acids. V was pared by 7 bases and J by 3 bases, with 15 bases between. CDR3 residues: CASIPSGTKETQYF. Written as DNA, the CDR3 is TGTGCCAGCATCCCTTCCGGGACCAAAGAGACCCAGTACTTC.